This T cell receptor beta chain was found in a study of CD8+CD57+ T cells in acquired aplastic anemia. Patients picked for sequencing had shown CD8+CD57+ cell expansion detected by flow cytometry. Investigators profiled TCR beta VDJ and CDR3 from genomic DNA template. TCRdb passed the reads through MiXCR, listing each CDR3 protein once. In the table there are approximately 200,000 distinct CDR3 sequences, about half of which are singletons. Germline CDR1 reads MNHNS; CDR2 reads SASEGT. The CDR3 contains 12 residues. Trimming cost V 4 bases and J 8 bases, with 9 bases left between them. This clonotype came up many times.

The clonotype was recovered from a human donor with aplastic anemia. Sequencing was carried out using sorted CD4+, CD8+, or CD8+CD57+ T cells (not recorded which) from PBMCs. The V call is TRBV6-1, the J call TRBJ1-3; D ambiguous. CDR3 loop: CASSGTEYTIYF. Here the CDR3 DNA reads TGTGCCAGCAGTGGGACCGAATACACCATATATTTT.